A single sample is the source of the 11 T cell receptor beta chains below, sequenced in a study of chemoradiotherapy in HPV16-positive cancers. Only in-frame clones appear in the TCRdb table, and some are missing; sequencing was by immunoSEQ multiplex PCR. Of some 13,000 clones in the sample, less than 80% were seen once. The specimen was obtained from a patient who underwent chemoradiotherapy. Receptor source: a human donor with HPV-associated anogenital cancer.

The rearrangement uses TRBV6-1 and TRBJ1-3; D gene ambiguous. The CDR3 loop spans 14 amino acids. CDR1 MNHNS and CDR2 SASEGT come from the germline V gene. V lost 8 bases and J lost 2, with 13 bases in between. CDR3 DNA: TGTGCCAGCCGGATCGGGGAAACTGGAAACACCATATATTTT. Protein product: CASRIGETGNTIYF.

J is TRBJ2-3 and V is TRBV5-4; D is uncertain. V was shortened by 4 bases and J by 2 bases, with 8 bases between the two germline ends. The CDR3 has 13 residues. The germline V gene encodes CDR1 SGHNT and CDR2 YYREEE (reference sequence). For the CDR3, the DNA is TGTGCCAGCAGCCCGTCAACCACAGATACGCAGTATTTT. It is translated as CASSPSTTDTQYF.

This clone occurred a few times. The chain recombines TRBV6-1 with TRBJ2-7, with 8 bases fitting TRBD1. The V segment lost 6 bases and the J segment 2 bases; nucleotides outside the gene matches: 3. In germline, CDR1 is MNHNS, CDR2 SASEGT. The CDR3 sequence is 13 residues long. CDR3 protein: CASRDREAYEQYF. In DNA, the CDR3 is TGTGCCAGCAGGGACAGGGAGGCCTACGAGCAGTACTTC.

The chain carries TRBV7-2 and TRBJ1-5, with D perhaps matching TRBD1 (5 bases). Germline CDR1 reads SGHTA; CDR2 reads FQGNSA. This CDR3 spans 15 amino acids. V dropped 1 base and J dropped 1 base, with 8 bases sitting between them. DNA for the CDR3: TGTGCCAGCAGCTTAGGACGGGGGAGCAATCAGCCCCAGCATTTT. Its translation is CASSLGRGSNQPQHF. Looking up the rest from reference TRBV7-2 and TRBJ1-5 gives the full variable domain: GAGVSQSPSNKVTEKGKDVELRCDPISGHTALYWYRQSLGQGLEFLIYFQGNSAPDKSGLPSDRFSAERTGGSVSTLTIQRTQQEDSAVYLCASSLGRGSNQPQHFGDGTRLSIL.

The chain is built from TRBV6-5 and TRBJ2-3, with 11 bases fitting TRBD2. The trim removed 5 bases at V and 1 base at J, leaving 2 bases unmatched. Germline V gene data show CDR1 as MNHEY and CDR2 as SVGAGI. The CDR3 spans 15 residues. CDR3 coding DNA: TGTGCCAGCAGTCAGGGACTAGCGGGCACAGATACGCAGTATTTT. Its translation: CASSQGLAGTDTQYF.

This clone was recorded once. The rearrangement joins TRBV28 to TRBJ2-7; the match to TRBD2 covers 8 bases. Trimming took 5 bases from V and 1 from J; bases not matched to a gene: 4. The CDR3 has 14 residues. The V gene's germline CDR1 is MDHEN and CDR2 SYDVKM. The CDR3 region has the DNA TGTGCCAGCAGTCCCGGCGGGAGGTCCTACGAGCAGTACTTC. This sequence encodes CASSPGGRSYEQYF.

V gene TRBV5-4 combines with J gene TRBJ1-4, with D uncertain. Germline V gene sequence: CDR1 SGHNT, CDR2 YYREEE (reference sequence). The CDR3 consists of 15 residues. V lost 4 bases and J lost 0, with 10 bases in between. The CDR3 loop reads CASSPTGATNEKLFF. CDR3 DNA: TGTGCCAGCAGCCCGACCGGGGCAACTAATGAAAAACTGTTTTTT.

Points on this clone: At one end the junction does not follow the germline gene, possibly because of a read error. The CDR3 loop reads CATSREGANSHNEQFF. CDR3 in DNA: TGTGCCACCAGCAGAGAGGGGGCGAACTCCCACAATGAGCAGTTCTTC. This chain links TRBV15 with TRBJ2-1; the D gene is possibly TRBD1 (6 bases). The CDR3 runs to 16 residues. The germline V gene has CDR1 LNHNV and CDR2 YYDKDF (reference sequence).

The chain joins TRBV7-3 to TRBJ2-3; TRBD2 agrees at 11 bases. There are 16 residues in the CDR3. Germline V gives CDR1 SGHTA, CDR2 FQGTGA. V was pared by 4 bases and J by 6 bases, with 9 bases of the junction left unmatched. CDR3 sequence reads: CASSSRLAGNLDTQYF. As DNA, the CDR3 is TGTGCCAGCAGCTCAAGACTAGCGGGGAACCTGGATACGCAGTATTTT.

CDR3 nucleotides: TGCGCCAGCAGCTTGGCCGTATCTGGTGAAATATCGAGCGGAGAGATCCACAATGAGCAGTTCTTC. Amino acid sequence: CASSLAVSGEISSGEIHNEQFF. The chain combines TRBV5-1 with TRBJ2-1; tentatively, D is TRBD2 (5 bases). The CDR3 sequence is 22 residues long. The V gene's germline CDR1 is SGHRS and CDR2 YFSETQ. Trimming removed 0 bases at V and 5 bases at J, with 33 bases between. Full variable domain (outside the CDR3, taken from reference TRBV5-1 and TRBJ2-1): KAGVTQTPRYLIKTRGQQVTLSCSPISGHRSVSWYQQTPGQGLQFLFEYFSETQRNKGNFPGRFSGRQFSNSRSEMNVSTLELGDSALYLCASSLAVSGEISSGEIHNEQFFGPGTRLTVL.

This clone was counted between two and nine times. The chain couples TRBV2 to TRBJ2-7, with 8 bases fitting TRBD1. Germline-derived CDR1 and CDR2 are SNHLY and FYNNEI. J was trimmed by 6 bases and V by 7 bases; bases with no gene match: 2. The CDR3 consists of 11 residues. The DNA of the CDR3 is TGTGCCAGCACTGGACAGGGCGAGCAGTACTTC. Protein sequence: CASTGQGEQYF.